This TCR beta chain was captured by sequencing in a study of CD8+ T cells in alopecia areata. Study conclusions and caveats: Alopecia totalis/universalis scalp especially showed more expanded CD8+ clones than normal scalp. Whereas mice showed it more clearly, TCR sharing across patients was murkier, possibly because of HLA.

Extracted RNA was reverse transcribed into cDNA, the sequencing template. Using immunoSEQ multiplex PCR, the repertoire was profiled, and TCRdb retains in-frame clones only, with some absent. The repertoire holds about 150,000 clones, with approximately 87% as singletons. This CDR3 is built from 16 residues. V shed 1 base and J 7 bases; nucleotides not matched to a gene: 7. CDR1 is MNHEY, CDR2 SMNVEV, per germline (reference sequence). In regard to this clone: The antigen remains unidentified.

Samples from alopecia areata patients were lesional scalp punch biopsies and peripheral blood. The chain combines TRBV27 with TRBJ2-1; 10 bases fit TRBD2. Sequences were derived from CD8+ T cells sorted from blood, sampled at week 0. This receptor was taken from a human donor with alopecia areata. The DNA for the CDR3 is TGTGCCAGCAGTTTATATGCTAGCGGGGGAGGTAATGAGCAGTTCTTC. This encodes CASSLYASGGGNEQFF.